This entry features one T cell receptor beta chain sequence. Antigen: not known. Repertoires were generated with immunoSEQ multiplex PCR, while TCRdb's copy carries only in-frame clones and drops some. Here the sample spans about 99,000 clones, 93% being singletons. This sample is part of a study of siplizumab effects on memory and regulatory T cells. The length of the CDR3 is 15 residues. Germline V CDR1 and CDR2: SGHRS, YFSETQ. Trimming took 2 bases from V and 2 from J, leaving 13 bases between them. Study-level findings and limits: Only a minor fraction of alloreactive clones mapped to unstimulated subsets.

The sequence derives from a human donor in good health. The chain joins TRBV5-1 to TRBJ2-5, with D possibly being TRBD1 or TRBD2 (5 bases each). Material for sequencing was Tregs sorted from blood. The CDR3 loop reads CASSFGTLLQETQYF. The CDR3 nucleotides read TGCGCCAGCAGCTTCGGGACCCTCTTACAAGAGACCCAGTACTTC.